Below, 21 T cell receptor beta chains from the same sample are listed, as sequenced in a study of cytomegalovirus exposure and HLA in healthy donors. The PCR had 60 Vbeta and 13 Jbeta primers. Only in-frame clones appear in the TCRdb table, and some are missing; sequencing was by immunoSEQ multiplex PCR. The sample has 80,000 to 95,000 clones; approximately 84% are singletons. The sequencing input was PBMCs. Receptors originate from a young woman in good health and CMV-seropositive.

The chain has TRBV25-1 and TRBJ1-5; 8 bases are shared with TRBD1. Germline V gene sequence: CDR1 MGHDK, CDR2 SYGVNS. The CDR3 runs 16 residues. The J segment lost 3 bases and the V segment lost 1 base, leaving 5 bases of the junction unmatched. In DNA form, the CDR3 reads TGTGCCAGCAGTGAATCGGAGACAGGGGACAATCAGCCCCAGCATTTT. Translating it yields CASSESETGDNQPQHF.

The chain has TRBV6-5 and TRBJ1-1, with D possibly TRBD1 on 6 matching bases. Germline V gene data show CDR1 as MNHEY and CDR2 as SVGAGI. V lost 7 bases to trimming and J lost 3 bases, with 18 bases between them. There are 15 residues in the CDR3. CDR3 nucleotide sequence: TGTGCCAGCACGTCCTTGAGGGGGTGGGACACTGAAGCTTTCTTT. Encoded protein: CASTSLRGWDTEAFF.

The chain recombines TRBV6-1 with TRBJ2-7; 8 bases agree with TRBD1. Germline V CDR1 and CDR2: MNHNS, SASEGT. This CDR3 region has 13 residues. The ends lost 7 bases at V and 2 bases at J; junction bases unmatched: 4. The CDR3 DNA follows: TGTGCCAGCAAACCGGGACAGGCCTACGAGCAGTACTTC. Translation gives CASKPGQAYEQYF.

The V and J genes are TRBV28 and TRBJ1-1; D unresolved. Trimming stripped 3 bases from V and 6 bases from J, with 17 bases between. In germline, CDR1 is MDHEN, CDR2 SYDVKM. This CDR3 region has 15 residues. The CDR3 protein is CASSFVTPPNAEAFF. The CDR3 DNA sequence: TGTGCCAGCAGTTTCGTCACTCCCCCCAACGCTGAAGCTTTCTTT.

V and J are TRBV5-1 and TRBJ1-1; perhaps TRBD1 as D (6 bases). Germline assignment: CDR1 SGHRS and CDR2 YFSETQ. Trimming took 0 bases from V and 5 from J, leaving 14 bases between them. The CDR3 runs 15 residues. CDR3 loop: CASSLATGRGTEAFF. The CDR3 DNA reads as TGCGCCAGCAGCTTGGCTACAGGGAGGGGGACTGAAGCTTTCTTT.

The V call is TRBV5-1, the J call TRBJ2-7; 10 bases align to TRBD2. The CDR3 spans 14 residues. J gave up 4 bases and V 4 bases, and 5 bases lay outside the gene matches. Germline CDR1 and CDR2: SGHRS and YFSETQ. In DNA form, the CDR3 reads TGCGCCAGCAGCCCTAGCGGGAGTATATACGAGCAGTACTTC. Residues: CASSPSGSIYEQYF.

The gene calls are TRBV28 and TRBJ2-7, with 7 bases that match TRBD1. The J segment lost 1 base and the V segment lost 5 bases, leaving 5 bases of the junction unmatched. The CDR3 has 14 residues. Germline values: CDR1 MDHEN, CDR2 SYDVKM. CDR3 sequence (DNA): TGTGCCAGCAGTGCGACAGGGTTGTCCTACGAGCAGTACTTC. Translated, it gives CASSATGLSYEQYF. Full variable domain (remainder filled in from reference TRBV28 and TRBJ2-7): DVKVTQSSRYLVKRTGEKVFLECVQDMDHENMFWYRQDPGLGLRLIYFSYDVKMKEKGDIPEGYSVSREKKERFSLILESASTNQTSMYLCASSATGLSYEQYFGPGTRLTVT.

The J gene is TRBJ1-4, the V gene TRBV4-1, with D unclear. Trimming cost V 4 bases and J 5 bases, with 14 bases left between them. Germline values: CDR1 MGHRA, CDR2 YSYEKL. The CDR3 sequence is 15 residues long. The CDR3 DNA reads as TGCGCCAGCAGCCGGGGAGGGTTGTTCAATGAAAAACTGTTTTTT. It codes for CASSRGGLFNEKLFF.

The rearrangement uses TRBV2 and TRBJ1-2, with 9 positions matching TRBD1. With V trimmed by 4 bases and J by 6 bases, 3 bases remained unmatched. CDR1 and CDR2 from the germline V gene are SNHLY and FYNNEI. The CDR3 spans 13 residues. The CDR3 nucleotides read TGTGCCAGCAGTGTCCGGACAGGGGATGGCTACACCTTC. This gives the protein CASSVRTGDGYTF.

The J gene is TRBJ2-6, the V gene TRBV2; D unclear. The CDR3 consists of 17 residues. Germline CDR1 and CDR2: SNHLY and FYNNEI. The ends were cut back, 5 bases at V and 0 bases at J, with 14 bases in the middle. CDR3 region: CASSNRVSHSGANVLTF. The CDR3 DNA reads TGTGCCAGCAGTAACCGGGTTAGTCACTCTGGGGCCAACGTCCTGACTTTC.

The V call is TRBV7-9, the J call TRBJ2-7; 9 nucleotides line up with TRBD1. Germline loops: CDR1 SEHNR, CDR2 FQNEAQ (reference sequence). The CDR3 sequence is 14 residues long. The V and J ends lost 5 bases and 2 bases, in that order; junction bases with no gene match: 4. The CDR3 DNA follows: TGTGCCAGCAGCCTGGACAGGGGTACCTACGAGCAGTACTTC. Its translation: CASSLDRGTYEQYF.

Only a few counts were recorded for this clone. This chain uses TRBV4-2 with TRBJ2-5; 13 bases are shared with TRBD2. The length of the CDR3 is 16 residues. CDR1 is LGHNA, CDR2 YNFKEQ, per germline. With 4 bases clipped from V and 0 bases from J, the junction kept 2 bases outside the gene matches. CDR3 amino acids: CASSPGLAGDQETQYF. The CDR3 DNA is TGTGCCAGCAGCCCTGGACTAGCGGGGGACCAAGAGACCCAGTACTTC.

This clone was detected only once. The chain uses TRBV6-1 and TRBJ2-7, with 8 bases lining up with TRBD1. Germline V gene data show CDR1 as MNHNS and CDR2 as SASEGT. CDR3 length: 16 amino acids. After removal of 4 bases from V and 0 bases from J, the junction contained 8 bases not matched to a gene. The CDR3 sequence: CASSGSGQGLSYEQYF. DNA for the CDR3: TGTGCCAGCAGTGGCTCCGGACAGGGCCTCTCCTACGAGCAGTACTTC.

The gene calls are TRBV5-6 and TRBJ2-5; D perhaps matches TRBD2 (5 bases). The CDR3 is 17 residues long. Germline lookup yields CDR1 SGHDT and CDR2 YYEEEE. Deletions cut 2 bases from V and 1 base from J, with 18 bases between. The CDR3 loop reads CASSFEGRRFLQETQYF. DNA for the CDR3: TGTGCCAGCAGCTTTGAGGGCAGGCGATTTCTCCAAGAGACCCAGTACTTC.

V usage is TRBV7-9 and J usage is TRBJ2-7; the match to TRBD2 covers 12 bases. CDR3 length: 15 residues. Germline values: CDR1 SEHNR, CDR2 FQNEAQ (reference sequence). The ends lost 5 bases at V and 6 bases at J; junction bases unmatched: 8. The CDR3 sequence is CASSPPSGRALEQYF. Here the CDR3 DNA reads TGTGCCAGCAGCCCCCCTAGCGGGAGGGCCCTCGAGCAGTACTTC.

About this clone: The same CDR3 is also encoded by other DNA sequences in this sample. The rearrangement links TRBV5-1 to TRBJ2-7, with TRBD1 identical over 9 bases. Trimming removed 2 bases from V and 6 bases from J; junction bases left unmatched: 9. Germline CDR1 is SGHRS and CDR2 is YFSETQ. This CDR3 contains 15 residues. DNA of the CDR3: TGCGCCAGCAGCTTAACTGGGACAGGGCTGTTCGAGCAGTACTTC. Its translation: CASSLTGTGLFEQYF.

This chain uses TRBV27 with TRBJ2-2, with 8 bases matching TRBD1. This CDR3 is built from 19 residues. Germline V gene lookup returns CDR1 MNHEY and CDR2 SMNVEV (reference sequence). After removal of 0 bases from V and 3 bases from J, the junction contained 12 bases not matched to a gene. CDR3 protein: CASSLSPSTQGAHTGELFF. The CDR3 bases are TGTGCCAGCAGTTTATCCCCGTCAACCCAGGGGGCCCACACCGGGGAGCTGTTTTTT.

This chain joins TRBV5-4 and TRBJ1-2; TRBD1 agrees at 9 bases. V gave up 3 bases and J gave up 0 bases; unmatched junction bases: 3. This CDR3 region has 15 residues. Germline CDR1 reads SGHNT; CDR2 reads YYREEE (reference sequence). The CDR3 DNA sequence: TGTGCCAGCAGCTCCGGGACAGGGCCTAACTATGGCTACACCTTC. This gives the protein CASSSGTGPNYGYTF.

CDR3 nucleotides: TGTGCCAGCAGCTTGGTGACAGCCTACACCTTC. Protein: CASSLVTAYTF. The chain uses TRBV5-6 and TRBJ1-2; D may be TRBD1 (5 bases). The V end lost 0 bases, the J end lost 10 bases, and 7 bases lay between the germline ends. CDR1 and CDR2 from the germline V gene are SGHDT and YYEEEE. The length of the CDR3 is 11 residues.

This clone was found once. This chain joins TRBV6-1 and TRBJ2-7; D is perhaps TRBD2 (6 bases). Trimming took off 5 bases at V and 3 bases at J, with 14 bases between the two ends. This CDR3 is built from 14 residues. The germline V gene encodes CDR1 MNHNS and CDR2 SASEGT. DNA for the CDR3: TGTGCCAGCAGTAAACTAGCTCGGGACTACGAGCAGTACTTC. It translates to CASSKLARDYEQYF.

The chain uses TRBV6-1 and TRBJ1-2, with TRBD1 identical over 8 bases. Per germline, CDR1 MNHNS and CDR2 SASEGT. The CDR3 has 15 amino acids. V dropped 6 bases and J dropped 6; count of bases not matched to a gene: 12. This CDR3 reads CASRPRDRGWDGYTF. Here the CDR3 DNA reads TGTGCCAGCAGACCCCGTGACAGGGGTTGGGATGGCTACACCTTC.